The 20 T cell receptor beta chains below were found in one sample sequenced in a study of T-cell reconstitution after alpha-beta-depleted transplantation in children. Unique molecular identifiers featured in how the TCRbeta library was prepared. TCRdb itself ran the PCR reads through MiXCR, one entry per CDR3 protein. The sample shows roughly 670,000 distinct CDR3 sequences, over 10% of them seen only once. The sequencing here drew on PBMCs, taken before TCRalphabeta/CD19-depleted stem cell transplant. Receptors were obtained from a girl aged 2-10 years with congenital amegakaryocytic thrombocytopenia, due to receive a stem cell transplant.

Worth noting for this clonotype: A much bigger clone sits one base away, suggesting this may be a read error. CDR3 sequence: CSAHHSYEQYF. The DNA of the CDR3 is TGCAGTGCCCACCACTCCTACGAGCAGTACTTC. This chain connects TRBV20-1 to TRBJ2-7; D ambiguous. Germline CDR1 is DFQATT and CDR2 is SNEGSKA (reference sequence). This CDR3 contains 11 residues. The ends were cut back, 6 bases at V and 0 bases at J, with 6 bases in the middle.

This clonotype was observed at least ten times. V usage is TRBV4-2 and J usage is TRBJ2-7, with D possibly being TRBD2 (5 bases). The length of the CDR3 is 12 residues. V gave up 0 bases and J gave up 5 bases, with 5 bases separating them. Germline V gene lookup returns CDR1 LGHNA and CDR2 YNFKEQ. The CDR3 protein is CASSQERDEQYF. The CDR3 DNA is TGTGCCAGCAGCCAAGAGAGGGACGAGCAGTACTTC.

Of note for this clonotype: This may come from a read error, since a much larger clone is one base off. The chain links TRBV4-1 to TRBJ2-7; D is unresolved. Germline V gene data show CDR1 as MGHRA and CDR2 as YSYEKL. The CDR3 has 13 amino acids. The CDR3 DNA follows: TGCGCCAGGAGCCAAGTAGGGAACTACGAGCAGTACTTC. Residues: CARSQVGNYEQYF.

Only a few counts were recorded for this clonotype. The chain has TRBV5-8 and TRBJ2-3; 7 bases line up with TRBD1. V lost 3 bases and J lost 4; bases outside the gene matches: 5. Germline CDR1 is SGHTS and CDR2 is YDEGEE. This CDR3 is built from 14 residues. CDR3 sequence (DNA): TGTGCCAGCAGCTCTAGACAGGGAGCAGATACGCAGTATTTT. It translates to CASSSRQGADTQYF.

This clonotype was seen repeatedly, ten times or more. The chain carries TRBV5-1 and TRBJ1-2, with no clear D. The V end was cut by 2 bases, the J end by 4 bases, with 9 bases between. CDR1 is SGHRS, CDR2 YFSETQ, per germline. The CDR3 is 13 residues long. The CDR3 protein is CASSLRGPYGYTF. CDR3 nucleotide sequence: TGCGCCAGCAGCTTACGAGGCCCCTATGGCTACACCTTC.

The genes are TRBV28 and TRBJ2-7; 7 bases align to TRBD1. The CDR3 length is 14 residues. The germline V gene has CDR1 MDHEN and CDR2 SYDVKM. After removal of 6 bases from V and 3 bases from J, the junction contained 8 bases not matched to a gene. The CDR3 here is CASSLGGSYYEQYF. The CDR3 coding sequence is TGTGCCAGCAGCCTAGGGGGCAGTTACTACGAGCAGTACTTC.

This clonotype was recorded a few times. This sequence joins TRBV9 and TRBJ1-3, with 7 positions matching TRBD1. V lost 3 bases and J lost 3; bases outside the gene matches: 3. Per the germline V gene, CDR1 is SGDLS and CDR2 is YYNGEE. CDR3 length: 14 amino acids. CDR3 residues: CASSAGTVGNTIYF. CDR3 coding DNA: TGTGCCAGCAGCGCCGGGACAGTTGGAAACACCATATATTTT.

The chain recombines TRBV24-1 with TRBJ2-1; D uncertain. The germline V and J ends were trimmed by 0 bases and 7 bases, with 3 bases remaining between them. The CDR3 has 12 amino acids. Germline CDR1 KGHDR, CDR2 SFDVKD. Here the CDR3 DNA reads TGTGCCACCAGTGATTTGGCTAATGAGCAGTTCTTC. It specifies CATSDLANEQFF.

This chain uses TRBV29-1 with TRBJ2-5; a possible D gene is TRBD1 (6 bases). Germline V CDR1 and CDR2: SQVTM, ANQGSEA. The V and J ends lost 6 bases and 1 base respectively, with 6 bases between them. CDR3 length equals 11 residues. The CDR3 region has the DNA TGCAGCGTGGACAGCCAAGAGACCCAGTACTTC. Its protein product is CSVDSQETQYF. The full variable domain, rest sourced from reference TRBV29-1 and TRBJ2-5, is SAVISQKPSRDICQRGTSLTIQCQVDSQVTMMFWYRQQPGQSLTLIATANQGSEATYESGFVIDKFPISRPNLTFSTLTVSNMSPEDSSIYLCSVDSQETQYFGPGTRLLVL.

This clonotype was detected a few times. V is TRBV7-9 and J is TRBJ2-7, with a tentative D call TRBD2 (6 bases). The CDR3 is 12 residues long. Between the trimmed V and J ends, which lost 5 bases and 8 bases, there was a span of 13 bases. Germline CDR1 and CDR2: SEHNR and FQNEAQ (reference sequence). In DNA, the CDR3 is TGTGCCAGCAGCCCGGGGGAGTCCCAGCAGTACTTC. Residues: CASSPGESQQYF.

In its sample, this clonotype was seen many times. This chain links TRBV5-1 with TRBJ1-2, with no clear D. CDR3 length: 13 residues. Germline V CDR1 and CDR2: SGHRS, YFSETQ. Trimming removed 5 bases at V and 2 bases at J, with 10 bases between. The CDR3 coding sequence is TGCGCCAGCAGTCCAACAGACAACTATGGCTACACCTTC. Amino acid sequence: CASSPTDNYGYTF.

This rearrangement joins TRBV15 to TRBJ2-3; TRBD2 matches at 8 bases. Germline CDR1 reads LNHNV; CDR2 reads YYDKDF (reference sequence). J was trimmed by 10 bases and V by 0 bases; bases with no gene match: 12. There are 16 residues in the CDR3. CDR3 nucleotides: TGTGCCACCAGCAGAGATTCTGGGCGCAGCGGGAGCTCGCAGTATTTT. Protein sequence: CATSRDSGRSGSSQYF.

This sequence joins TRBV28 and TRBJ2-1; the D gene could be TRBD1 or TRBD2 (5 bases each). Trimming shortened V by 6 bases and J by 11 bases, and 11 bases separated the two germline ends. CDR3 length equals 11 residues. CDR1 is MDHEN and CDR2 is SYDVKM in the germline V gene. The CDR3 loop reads CASSPSGQQFF. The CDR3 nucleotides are TGTGCCAGCAGCCCCTCGGGACAGCAGTTCTTC.

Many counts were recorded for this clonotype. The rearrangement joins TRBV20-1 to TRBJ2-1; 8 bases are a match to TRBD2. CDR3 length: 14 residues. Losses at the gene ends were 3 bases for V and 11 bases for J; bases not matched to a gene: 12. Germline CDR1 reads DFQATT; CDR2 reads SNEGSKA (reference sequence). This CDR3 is CSASSERGFAQQFF. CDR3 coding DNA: TGCAGTGCTAGTTCTGAGCGGGGGTTTGCGCAGCAGTTCTTC.

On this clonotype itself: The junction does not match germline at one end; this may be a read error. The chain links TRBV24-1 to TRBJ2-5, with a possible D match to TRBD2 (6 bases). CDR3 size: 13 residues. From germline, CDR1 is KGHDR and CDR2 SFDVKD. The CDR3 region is CATSEGPRGTQHF. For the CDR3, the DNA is TGTGCCACCAGTGAAGGGCCTCGCGGGACCCAGCACTTC.

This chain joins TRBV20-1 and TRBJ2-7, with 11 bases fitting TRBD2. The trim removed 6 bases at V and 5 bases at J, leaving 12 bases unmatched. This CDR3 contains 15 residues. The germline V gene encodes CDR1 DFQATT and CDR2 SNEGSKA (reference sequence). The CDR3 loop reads CSAPQTSGRVNEQYF. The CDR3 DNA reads TGCAGTGCACCCCAAACTAGCGGGAGAGTCAACGAGCAGTACTTC.

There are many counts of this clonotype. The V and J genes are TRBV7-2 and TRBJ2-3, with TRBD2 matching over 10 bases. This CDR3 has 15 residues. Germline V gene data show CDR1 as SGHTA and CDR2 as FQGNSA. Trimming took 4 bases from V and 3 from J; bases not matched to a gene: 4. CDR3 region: CASSSPSGSTDTQYF. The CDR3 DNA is TGTGCCAGCAGCTCCCCTAGCGGGAGTACAGATACGCAGTATTTT.

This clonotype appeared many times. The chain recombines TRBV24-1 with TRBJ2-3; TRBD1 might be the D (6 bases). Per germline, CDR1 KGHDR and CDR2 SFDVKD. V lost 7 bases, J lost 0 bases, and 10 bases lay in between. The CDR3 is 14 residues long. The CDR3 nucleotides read TGTGCCACCAGGAAAGACAGGAGCACAGATACGCAGTATTTT. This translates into CATRKDRSTDTQYF.

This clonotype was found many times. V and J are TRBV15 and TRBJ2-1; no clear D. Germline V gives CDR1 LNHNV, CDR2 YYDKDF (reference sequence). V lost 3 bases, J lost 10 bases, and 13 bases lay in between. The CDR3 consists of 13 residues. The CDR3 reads CATSSENIGEQFF. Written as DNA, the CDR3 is TGTGCCACCAGCAGTGAGAACATCGGAGAGCAGTTCTTC. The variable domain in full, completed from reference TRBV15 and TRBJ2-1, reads DAMVIQNPRYQVTQFGKPVTLSCSQTLNHNVMYWYQQKSSQAPKLLFHYYDKDFNNEADTPDNFQSRRPNTSFCFLDIRSPGLGDTAMYLCATSSENIGEQFFGPGTRLTVL.

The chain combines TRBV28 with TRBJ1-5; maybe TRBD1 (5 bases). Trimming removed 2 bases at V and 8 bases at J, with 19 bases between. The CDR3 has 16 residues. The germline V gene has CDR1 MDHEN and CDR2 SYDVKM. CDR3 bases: TGTGCCAGCAGTTTAATCATGGGCGGGGGGAAGAAGCCCCAGCATTTT. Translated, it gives CASSLIMGGGKKPQHF. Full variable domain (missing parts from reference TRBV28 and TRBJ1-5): DVKVTQSSRYLVKRTGEKVFLECVQDMDHENMFWYRQDPGLGLRLIYFSYDVKMKEKGDIPEGYSVSREKKERFSLILESASTNQTSMYLCASSLIMGGGKKPQHFGDGTRLSIL.